The 18 T cell receptor beta chains presented below share a single source sample, sequenced in a study of blood T cells in healthy people across ages. The authors ran a second PCR of roughly 6 to 12 cycles using a sample-barcoded 5' primer and a J-beta primer mix. TCRdb reanalysed the 5' RACE reads using MiXCR and keeps one entry per CDR3 protein. The table lists about 760,000 distinct CDR3 sequences, around 50% of them singletons. The sequenced sample consisted of blood. The receptor source for this set is a man aged 40-49 years in good health.

CDR3 DNA sequence: TGTGCCAGCAGGGGGTGGGTCCAAAGCTCCTACGAGCAGTACTTC. Translation gives CASRGWVQSSYEQYF. This chain links TRBV25-1 with TRBJ2-7; D is unclear. The germline V gene has CDR1 MGHDK and CDR2 SYGVNS. The V gene lost 6 bases and the J gene lost 0 bases, with 15 bases spanning the gap. This CDR3 has 15 amino acids.

The rearrangement joins TRBV7-3 to TRBJ2-1; D assignment may be TRBD1 or TRBD2 (5 bases each). CDR1 is SGHTA and CDR2 is FQGTGA in the germline V gene. The CDR3 has 16 residues. Trimming took off 5 bases at V and 6 bases at J, with 20 bases between the two ends. The CDR3 spells CASSPSRDLGANEQFF. The CDR3 region has the DNA TGTGCCAGCAGCCCCTCCCGGGACCTCGGGGCCAATGAGCAGTTCTTC.

This clonotype was seen a few times. The chain has TRBV4-2 and TRBJ2-4; no clear D. The CDR3 totals 14 residues. V was pared by 0 bases and J by 5 bases, with 8 bases between. Germline V gives CDR1 LGHNA, CDR2 YNFKEQ. In DNA, the CDR3 is TGTGCCAGCAGCCAAGATTTCGGGCAAAACATTCAGTACTTC. It specifies CASSQDFGQNIQYF.

The V call is TRBV10-3, the J call TRBJ2-5, with a weak D call TRBD2 (5 bases). The CDR3 loop spans 13 amino acids. V gave up 6 bases and J gave up 1 base, with 9 bases separating them. The germline V gene encodes CDR1 ENHRY and CDR2 SYGVKD. The CDR3: CAISETTQETQYF. The CDR3 DNA is TGTGCCATCAGCGAGACTACCCAAGAGACCCAGTACTTC.

This chain uses TRBV6-1 with TRBJ2-3; 7 bases align to TRBD1. This CDR3 is built from 15 residues. V was pared by 6 bases and J by 2 bases, with 8 bases of the junction left unmatched. Germline CDR1 MNHNS, CDR2 SASEGT. The CDR3 region has the DNA TGTGCCAGCAGCCAACGACAGGGATCCACAGATACGCAGTATTTT. It is translated as CASSQRQGSTDTQYF.

This clonotype was picked up one time. V usage is TRBV20-1 and J usage is TRBJ2-7; no reliable D call. CDR3 length equals 16 residues. Germline V gives CDR1 DFQATT, CDR2 SNEGSKA (reference sequence). The V end was cut by 5 bases, the J end by 0 bases, with 20 bases between. This chain's CDR3 is CSAQPPRILTSYEQYF. CDR3 sequence (DNA): TGCAGTGCTCAACCCCCTCGGATACTGACCTCCTACGAGCAGTACTTC.

Points on this clonotype: This clone may be a read error of a much larger clone one base away. The missing conserved phenylalanine or tryptophan at the end of this CDR3 makes a read error likely. The rearrangement uses TRBV7-2 and TRBJ2-5, with D possibly matching TRBD2 (6 bases). V was shortened by 5 bases and J by 3 bases, with 13 bases between the two germline ends. Per the germline V gene, CDR1 is SGHTA and CDR2 is FQGNSA. This CDR3 region has 14 residues. The CDR3 DNA follows: TGTGCCAGCAGCCTACTTAGCGGTGAAGAGACCCAGTACCTC. Translating it yields CASSLLSGEETQYL.

The gene calls are TRBV29-1 and TRBJ2-5; 8 positions match TRBD1. The DNA end favors TRBJ2-7, so the J call may be wrong. The CDR3 is 11 residues long. Germline CDR1 reads SQVTM; CDR2 reads ANQGSEA. In DNA, the CDR3 is TGCAGCGTCCGACAGGGGAACGAGCAGTACTTC. The encoded protein is CSVRQGNEQYF.

To note about this clonotype: The junction differs from germline at one of its ends, possibly a read error. The rearrangement links TRBV6-5 to TRBJ2-1; TRBD2 matches at 13 bases. This CDR3 is built from 19 residues. From germline, CDR1 is MNHEY and CDR2 SVGAGI. For the CDR3, the DNA is TGTGCCAGCAGTTACTACCCACTAGCGGGAGGGCCCTCGGGTAATGAACAGTTCTTC. Translated, it gives CASSYYPLAGGPSGNEQFF.

The chain employs TRBV27 and TRBJ2-2; 16 positions agree with TRBD2. This CDR3 spans 17 amino acids. After removal of 5 bases from V and 6 bases from J, the junction contained 6 bases not matched to a gene. CDR1 and CDR2 (germline): MNHEY, SMNVEV (reference sequence). CDR3 sequence: CASSPGTSGGAPGELFF. In DNA, the CDR3 is TGTGCCAGCAGTCCAGGGACTAGCGGGGGGGCTCCCGGGGAGCTGTTTTTT.

The chain is built from TRBV5-6 and TRBJ1-5, with D tentatively TRBD1 (6 bases). CDR1 and CDR2 (germline): SGHDT, YYEEEE. V was cut by 4 bases and J by 3 bases, with 17 bases left in between. CDR3 length equals 16 residues. The CDR3 bases are TGTGCCAGCAGCGGTAACAGGGATCCGCCCAATCAGCCCCAGCATTTT. Encoded protein: CASSGNRDPPNQPQHF.

Turning to this clonotype: Germline and junction disagree at one end, which may indicate a read error. The chain joins TRBV5-1 to TRBJ2-1; D is unclear. Germline V gene data show CDR1 as SGHRS and CDR2 as YFSETQ. CDR3 length equals 15 residues. DNA for the CDR3: TGTGCCAGCAGTCTCGCTGCGAGCTCCTACAATGAGCAGTTCTTC. Translating gives CASSLAASSYNEQFF.

This chain connects TRBV11-1 to TRBJ1-5, with 7 bases lining up with TRBD1. The V segment lost 9 bases and the J segment 5 bases; nucleotides outside the gene matches: 7. The CDR3 totals 13 residues. Germline CDR1 reads SGHAT; CDR2 reads FQDESV (reference sequence). The DNA for the CDR3 is TGTGCCAGGTCAAACAGGGGCGATCAGCCCCAGCATTTT. Translated: CARSNRGDQPQHF.

This rearrangement joins TRBV12-3 or TRBV12-4 to TRBJ2-3; TRBD1 agrees at 8 bases. The V and J ends lost 4 bases and 4 bases, in that order; junction bases with no gene match: 4. This CDR3 comprises 14 residues. CDR3 sequence reads: CASSSPGGPDTQYF. As DNA, the CDR3 is TGTGCCAGCAGTTCCCCAGGGGGCCCAGATACGCAGTATTTT.

This clonotype was observed once. The gene calls are TRBV28 and TRBJ1-2; the match to TRBD1 covers 9 bases. The CDR3 covers 15 residues. V gave up 11 bases and J gave up 8 bases; unmatched junction bases: 18. Germline-derived CDR1 and CDR2 are MDHEN and SYDVKM. CDR3 sequence: CACGTGLFTADGYTF. DNA of the CDR3: TGTGCCTGTGGGACAGGGCTCTTTACTGCCGACGGCTACACCTTC.

This clonotype has more than one count but fewer than ten. V and J are TRBV7-2 and TRBJ2-7; 8 bases agree with TRBD1. Germline assignment: CDR1 SGHTA and CDR2 FQGNSA. CDR3 size: 15 residues. Trimming at V came to 6 bases and at J to 3 bases, leaving 10 bases not matched to a gene. CDR3 coding DNA: TGTGCCAGCAGTAAACCGGGACAGGAAAACTACGAGCAGTACTTC. Protein: CASSKPGQENYEQYF. Using reference TRBV7-2 and TRBJ2-7 for the parts outside the CDR3, the full variable domain is GAGVSQSPSNKVTEKGKDVELRCDPISGHTALYWYRQSLGQGLEFLIYFQGNSAPDKSGLPSDRFSAERTGGSVSTLTIQRTQQEDSAVYLCASSKPGQENYEQYFGPGTRLTVT.

This clonotype was seen more than once but under ten times. This chain joins TRBV20-1 and TRBJ2-7; unclear D gene. With 7 bases removed from V and 0 bases from J, the gap between germline ends came to 10 bases. CDR1 and CDR2 from the germline V gene are DFQATT and SNEGSKA (reference sequence). The CDR3 contains 12 residues. Written as DNA, the CDR3 is TGCAGTGTTAGGGATTACTCCTACGAGCAGTACTTC. Its translation is CSVRDYSYEQYF.

The rearrangement uses TRBV9 and TRBJ2-1, with TRBD2 matching over 13 bases. The CDR3 contains 15 residues. Germline values: CDR1 SGDLS, CDR2 YYNGEE. After removal of 4 bases from V and 10 bases from J, the junction contained 8 bases not matched to a gene. The CDR3 sequence: CASSKLAGGLREQFF. The CDR3 DNA follows: TGTGCCAGCAGCAAACTAGCGGGAGGGCTGCGGGAGCAGTTCTTC.